This is a list of T cell receptor beta chains from one sample in a study of blood T cell repertoires in COVID-19. Some clones are missing from TCRdb's copy, which holds only in-frame ones; the method was immunoSEQ multiplex PCR. The sample shows 150,000 or so clones, roughly 87% of them seen only once. What was sequenced was PBMCs or T cells enriched from blood (not recorded which). The receptors here all came from a woman aged 40 to 49 who had been exposed to COVID-19. The CDR3 runs from the conserved cysteine through the conserved F or W. Each record gives: J gene, V gene, CDR3 protein.

>TRBJ2-5|TRBV19
CASSIEGLQTQYF
>TRBJ2-5|TRBV5-4
CASSLQGRYGTQYF
>TRBJ1-6|TRBV7-2
CASSLQTGALVPLHF
>TRBJ1-5|TRBV21-1
CASSKIVRDRGHQPQHF
>TRBJ1-3|TRBV2
CASSAGTAGNTIYF
>TRBJ2-7|TRBV11-2
CASRTGGFEQYF
>TRBJ1-1|TRBV3-1/TRBV3-2
CASSQTRLEAFF
>TRBJ2-3|TRBV3-1/TRBV3-2
CASSTPLRSSTDTQYF
>TRBJ2-3|TRBV7-9
CASSLDPGLAGGSTDTQYF
>TRBJ1-1|TRBV28
CASSFRGNTEAFF
>TRBJ2-3|TRBV11-2
CASSPGLANTQYF
>TRBJ1-5|TRBV28
CASQRTGIFSGQPQHF
>TRBJ1-6|TRBV5-1
CASSLSGYTPPLHF
>TRBJ1-1|TRBV6-5
CASSYRPGGGSTEAFF
>TRBJ1-4|TRBV28
CASSTTPGTFRLFF
>TRBJ1-5|TRBV3-1/TRBV3-2
CASSQSGNQPQHF
>TRBJ1-2|TRBV6-4
CASSGGQGTTGYTF
>TRBJ2-7|TRBV27
CASSRQPRYEQYF
>TRBJ2-7|TRBV5-5
CASSSYPGQGAYEQYF
>TRBJ1-1|TRBV7-2
CASRDRGGNTEAFF
>TRBJ1-2|TRBV19
CASRAGPSYGYTF
>TRBJ1-1|TRBV29-1
CSVDIPRLLGTGRTEAFF
>TRBJ2-1|TRBV28
CASSSPSGYNEQFF